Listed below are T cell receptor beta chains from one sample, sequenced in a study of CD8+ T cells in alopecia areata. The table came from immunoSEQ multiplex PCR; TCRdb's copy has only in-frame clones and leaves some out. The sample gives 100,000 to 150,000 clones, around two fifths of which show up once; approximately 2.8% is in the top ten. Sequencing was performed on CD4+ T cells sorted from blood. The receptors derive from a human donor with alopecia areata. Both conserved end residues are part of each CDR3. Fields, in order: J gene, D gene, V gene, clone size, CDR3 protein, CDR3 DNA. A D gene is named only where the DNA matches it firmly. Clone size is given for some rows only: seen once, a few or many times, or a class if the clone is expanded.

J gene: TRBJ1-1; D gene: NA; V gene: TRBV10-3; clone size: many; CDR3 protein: CAIGRGTQNTEAFF; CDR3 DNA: TGTGCCATCGGCCGTGGGACACAGAACACTGAAGCTTTCTTT
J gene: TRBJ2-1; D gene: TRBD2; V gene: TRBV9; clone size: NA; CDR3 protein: CASSVGLAGTPGEQFF; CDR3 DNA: TGTGCCAGCAGCGTAGGGCTAGCGGGAACCCCCGGGGAGCAGTTCTTC
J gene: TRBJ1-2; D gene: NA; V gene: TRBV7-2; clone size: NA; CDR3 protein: CASSLVLQGGNGYTF; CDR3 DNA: TGTGCCAGCAGCTTAGTCCTCCAGGGAGGGAATGGCTACACCTTC
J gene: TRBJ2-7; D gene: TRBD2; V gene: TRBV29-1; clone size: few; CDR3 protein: CSVSTSGRIGQYF; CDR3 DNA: TGCAGCGTCTCGACTAGCGGGAGGATAGGGCAGTACTTC
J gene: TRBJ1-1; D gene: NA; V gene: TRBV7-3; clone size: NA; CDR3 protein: CASSWGDLNPGTEAFF; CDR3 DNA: TGTGCCAGCAGCTGGGGTGACCTGAATCCCGGCACTGAAGCTTTCTTT
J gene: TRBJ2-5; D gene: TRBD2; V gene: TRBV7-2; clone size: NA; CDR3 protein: CASSFRTSGAQETQYF; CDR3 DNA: TGTGCCAGCAGCTTTAGGACTAGCGGGGCCCAAGAGACCCAGTACTTC
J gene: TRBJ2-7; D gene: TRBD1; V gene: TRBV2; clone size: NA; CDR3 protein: CASIWDRRSYEQYF; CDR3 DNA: TGTGCCAGCATTTGGGACAGGAGGTCCTACGAGCAGTACTTC
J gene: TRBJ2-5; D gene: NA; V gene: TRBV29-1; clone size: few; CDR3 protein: CSVKQSQETQYF; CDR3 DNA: TGCAGCGTTAAACAGTCCCAAGAGACCCAGTACTTC
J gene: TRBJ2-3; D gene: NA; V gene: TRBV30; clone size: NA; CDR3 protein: CAWSVSRILGSSDTQYF; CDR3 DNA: TGTGCCTGGAGTGTATCGCGAATCCTCGGAAGCTCAGATACGCAGTATTTT
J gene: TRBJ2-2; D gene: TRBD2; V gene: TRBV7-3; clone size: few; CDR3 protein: CASSPTSDNTGELFF; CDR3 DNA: TGTGCCAGCAGCCCGACTAGCGACAACACCGGGGAGCTGTTTTTT
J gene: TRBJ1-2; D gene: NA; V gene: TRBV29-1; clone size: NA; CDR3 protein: CSVVAAGWSGYTF; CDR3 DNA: TGCAGCGTTGTGGCCGCGGGTTGGAGTGGCTACACCTTC
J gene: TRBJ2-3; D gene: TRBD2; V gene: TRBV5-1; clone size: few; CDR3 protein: CASSLAGGADTQYF; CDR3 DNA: TGCGCCAGCAGCTTGGCCGGGGGGGCAGATACGCAGTATTTT
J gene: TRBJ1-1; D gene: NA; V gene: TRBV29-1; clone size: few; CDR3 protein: CSVRGWDTEAFF; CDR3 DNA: TGCAGCGTCCGGGGATGGGACACTGAAGCTTTCTTT
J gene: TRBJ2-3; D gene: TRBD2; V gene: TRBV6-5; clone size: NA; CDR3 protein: CATRTGLAGTDTQYF; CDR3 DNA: TGTGCCACCAGGACCGGACTAGCGGGGACAGATACGCAGTATTTT
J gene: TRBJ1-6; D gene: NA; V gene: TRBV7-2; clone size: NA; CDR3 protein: CASSPGLLDPYNSPLHF; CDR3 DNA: TGTGCCAGCAGCCCGGGACTCCTGGACCCCTATAATTCACCCCTCCACTTT
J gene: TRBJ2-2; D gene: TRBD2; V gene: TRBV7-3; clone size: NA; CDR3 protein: CASSPFMGAGTGELFF; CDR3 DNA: TGTGCCAGCAGCCCCTTTATGGGAGCGGGAACCGGGGAGCTGTTTTTT
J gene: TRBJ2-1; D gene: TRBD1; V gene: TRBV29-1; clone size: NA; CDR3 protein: CSVYRTGGWYEQFF; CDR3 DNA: TGCAGCGTTTACCGAACAGGGGGCTGGTATGAGCAGTTCTTC